This T cell receptor (beta chain) was recorded in a study of T cell repertoires in cytomegalovirus infection. Whole-study context: Based on public TCR beta signatures, there were indications of CMV infection and of a matching HLA type.

Each CDR3 protein is one row after TCRdb ran MiXCR on the reads. This table has about 240,000 distinct CDR3 sequences, about 5.9% appearing once. Trimming removed 0 bases at V and 2 bases at J, with 12 bases between. CDR1 is SGHRS and CDR2 is YFSETQ in the germline V gene. The CDR3 length is 15 residues. Ten or more counts support this clonotype. Sequencing was carried out using PBMCs. The V gene is TRBV5-1, the J gene TRBJ2-7; a possible D gene is TRBD1 (6 bases). The receptor was derived from a human donor in good health (CMV status not recorded). Some clones in this sample may be carry-over from other donors' samples. This chain's CDR3 is CASSLEGEVTYEQYF. As DNA, the CDR3 is TGCGCCAGCAGCTTGGAGGGGGAAGTTACCTACGAGCAGTACTTC.